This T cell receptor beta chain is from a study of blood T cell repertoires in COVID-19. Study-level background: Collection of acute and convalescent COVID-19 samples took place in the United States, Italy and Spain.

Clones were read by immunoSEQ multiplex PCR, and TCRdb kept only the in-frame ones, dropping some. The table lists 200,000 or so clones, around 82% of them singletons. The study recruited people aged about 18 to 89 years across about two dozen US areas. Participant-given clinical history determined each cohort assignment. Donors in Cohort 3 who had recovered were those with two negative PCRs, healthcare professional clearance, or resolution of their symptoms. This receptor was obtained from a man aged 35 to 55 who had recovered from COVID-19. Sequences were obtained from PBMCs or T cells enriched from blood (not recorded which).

The CDR3 loop reads CAIKRGGTEAFF. CDR3 nucleotides: TGTGCCATAAAACGGGGAGGCACTGAAGCTTTCTTT. This rearrangement joins TRBV6-5 to TRBJ1-1; D ambiguous. The V and J ends lost 10 bases and 4 bases respectively, with 13 bases between them. CDR1 is MNHEY and CDR2 is SVGAGI in the germline V gene. The CDR3 length is 12 residues.